What follows are 26 T cell receptor beta chains derived from one specimen sequenced in a study of cytomegalovirus exposure and HLA in healthy donors. Method: immunoSEQ multiplex PCR; TCRdb's copy keeps in-frame clones and lacks some. The profile shows under 200,000 clones, around 96% of them singletons. Source material: PBMCs. These receptors all come from a woman aged 18-30 years in good health and CMV-seronegative.

The chain couples TRBV19 to TRBJ1-2; D gene ambiguous. The CDR3 covers 15 residues. V shed 5 bases and J shed 1 base, with 14 bases lying between them. CDR1 and CDR2 from the germline V gene are LNHDA and SQIVND (reference sequence). This CDR3 is CASSRQSHNNYGYTF. The DNA for the CDR3 is TGTGCCAGTAGTCGTCAGTCGCATAATAACTATGGCTACACCTTC. Looking up the rest from reference TRBV19 and TRBJ1-2 gives the full variable domain: DGGITQSPKYLFRKEGQNVTLSCEQNLNHDAMYWYRQDPGQGLRLIYYSQIVNDFQKGDIAEGYSVSREKKESFPLTVTSAQKNPTAFYLCASSRQSHNNYGYTFGSGTRLTVV.

Only one count was recorded for this clone. CDR3 protein: CASRNGGYEQYF. The CDR3 nucleotides read TGTGCCAGCAGAAACGGAGGGTACGAGCAGTACTTC. V and J are TRBV6-5 and TRBJ2-7; D perhaps matches TRBD2 (6 bases). Trimming cost V 6 bases and J 4 bases, with 10 bases left between them. The CDR3 runs 12 residues. CDR1 is MNHEY, CDR2 SVGAGI, per germline.

J is TRBJ1-2 and V is TRBV6-5, with TRBD1 matching 9 bases. V lost 5 bases and J lost 4; bases outside the gene matches: 5. The CDR3 contains 14 residues. Germline CDR1 is MNHEY and CDR2 is SVGAGI. The CDR3 is CASSPGQGGYGYTF. CDR3 sequence (DNA): TGTGCCAGCAGTCCGGGACAGGGAGGCTATGGCTACACCTTC.

V and J are TRBV6-6 and TRBJ1-6, with D possibly being TRBD1 (5 bases). The CDR3 consists of 15 residues. Trimming stripped 0 bases from V and 10 bases from J, with 13 bases between. Germline V lookup: CDR1 MNHNY, CDR2 SVGAGI (reference sequence). Here the CDR3 DNA reads TGTGCCAGCAGTTACTCGGCCGGGGGGGACTCACCCCTCCACTTT. It yields the protein CASSYSAGGDSPLHF.

V usage is TRBV7-2 and J usage is TRBJ2-5; D perhaps matches TRBD2 (5 bases). Between the trimmed V and J ends, which lost 4 bases and 2 bases, there was a span of 5 bases. The CDR3 runs to 12 residues. Germline CDR1 SGHTA, CDR2 FQGNSA. CDR3 loop: CASSWTQETQYF. The CDR3 nucleotides read TGTGCCAGCAGCTGGACTCAAGAGACCCAGTACTTC.

The rearrangement uses TRBV9 and TRBJ1-1, with unresolved D. Germline V gene data show CDR1 as SGDLS and CDR2 as YYNGEE. V lost 3 bases to trimming and J lost 0 bases, with 6 bases between them. This CDR3 has 13 residues. The CDR3 sequence is CASSAGMNTEAFF. The DNA of the CDR3 is TGTGCCAGCAGCGCGGGGATGAACACTGAAGCTTTCTTT.

The chain joins TRBV4-3 to TRBJ2-7; perhaps TRBD2 as D (6 bases). The CDR3 loop spans 14 amino acids. Trimming took off 1 base at V and 7 bases at J, with 14 bases between the two ends. Germline lookup yields CDR1 LGHNA and CDR2 YSLEER. The CDR3 loop is CASSQASTGGEQYF. In nucleotides, the CDR3 is TGCGCCAGCAGCCAAGCTTCGACTGGAGGGGAGCAGTACTTC.

The sample holds one count of this clone. The chain carries TRBV7-9 and TRBJ2-1, with a tentative D call TRBD2 (6 bases). Trimming removed 6 bases from V and 7 bases from J, with 10 bases in between. Germline V CDR1 and CDR2: SEHNR, FQNEAQ (reference sequence). The CDR3 contains 12 residues. CDR3 DNA sequence: TGTGCCAGCAGGGGGGGTCGGAATGAGCAGTTCTTC. Protein: CASRGGRNEQFF.

The rearrangement uses TRBV5-1 and TRBJ1-4; tentatively, D is TRBD1 (5 bases). V lost 3 bases, J lost 7 bases, and 13 bases lay in between. The CDR3 contains 14 residues. Germline values: CDR1 SGHRS, CDR2 YFSETQ. The CDR3 nucleotides read TGCGCCAGCAGCTCGGGACTGAGGAGTGAAAAACTGTTTTTT. Residues: CASSSGLRSEKLFF.

The V gene is TRBV27, the J gene TRBJ2-1; TRBD2 matches at 8 bases. CDR3 length equals 15 residues. The germline CDR1 and CDR2 sequences are MNHEY and SMNVEV (reference sequence). V lost 5 bases to trimming and J lost 4 bases; unmatched junction nucleotides: 7. The CDR3 sequence is CASSGTSGAYNEQFF. CDR3 sequence (DNA): TGTGCCAGCAGTGGGACTAGTGGGGCTTACAATGAGCAGTTCTTC.

This clone appeared once. V and J are TRBV21-1 and TRBJ2-2; TRBD1 was called by the table and not checked on the DNA. TRBV21-1 is a pseudogene segment. The CDR3 has 18 residues. CDR3: CASSPPPDRESVPGELFF. The CDR3 nucleotides read TGTGCCAGCAGCCCACCCCCGGACAGGGAGAGCGTACCCGGGGAGCTGTTTTTT.

The chain has TRBV9 and TRBJ2-1; TRBD2 matches at 10 bases. The CDR3 consists of 16 residues. The J segment lost 7 bases and the V segment lost 2 bases, leaving 9 bases of the junction unmatched. The germline gives CDR1 SGDLS, CDR2 YYNGEE. This CDR3 reads CASSVLGAGGQNEQFF. CDR3 DNA sequence: TGTGCCAGCAGCGTCCTCGGAGCGGGGGGGCAGAATGAGCAGTTCTTC.

This chain connects TRBV5-1 to TRBJ2-3; 14 nucleotides align to TRBD2. J lost 5 bases, V lost 4 bases, and 3 bases had no gene match. Germline assignment: CDR1 SGHRS and CDR2 YFSETQ. The CDR3 is 15 residues long. CDR3 protein: CASSRGLAGGDTQYF. The DNA for the CDR3 is TGCGCCAGCAGCCGTGGACTAGCGGGGGGAGATACGCAGTATTTT.

V and J are TRBV7-9 and TRBJ1-2; 7 positions agree with TRBD1. Germline values: CDR1 SEHNR, CDR2 FQNEAQ (reference sequence). With 3 bases clipped from V and 4 bases from J, the junction kept 8 bases outside the gene matches. The length of the CDR3 is 15 residues. This CDR3 reads CASSFTGAALYGYTF. CDR3 nucleotide sequence: TGTGCCAGCAGCTTCACAGGGGCCGCCCTCTATGGCTACACCTTC. The full variable domain, its missing parts supplied by reference TRBV7-9 and TRBJ1-2, is DTGVSQNPRHKITKRGQNVTFRCDPISEHNRLYWYRQTLGQGPEFLTYFQNEAQLEKSRLLSDRFSAERPKGSFSTLEIQRTEQGDSAMYLCASSFTGAALYGYTFGSGTRLTVV.

This clone was observed once. The chain has TRBV19 and TRBJ1-1, with D perhaps matching TRBD1 (6 bases). The CDR3 covers 11 residues. Germline V gene data show CDR1 as LNHDA and CDR2 as SQIVND (reference sequence). Deletions cut 5 bases from V and 8 bases from J, with 9 bases between. CDR3 sequence: CASSLGQEAFF. The CDR3 bases are TGTGCCAGTAGTCTTGGACAGGAAGCTTTCTTT.

CDR3 sequence (DNA): TGTGCCAGCTCACGAGGACAGGGGGCCGGGGAGACCCAGTACTTC. Amino acid sequence: CASSRGQGAGETQYF. The gene calls are TRBV18 and TRBJ2-5; 11 nucleotides line up with TRBD1. This CDR3 has 15 amino acids. After removal of 4 bases from V and 5 bases from J, the junction contained 6 bases not matched to a gene. Germline-derived CDR1 and CDR2 are KGHSH and LQKENI.

V is TRBV10-3 and J is TRBJ2-1; no reliable D call. Per germline, CDR1 ENHRY and CDR2 SYGVKD. Trimming removed 9 bases at V and 0 bases at J, with 6 bases between. The CDR3 covers 12 residues. DNA for the CDR3: TGTGCCATTCAGGACTCCTACAATGAGCAGTTCTTC. Translation: CAIQDSYNEQFF.

The chain is built from TRBV7-8 and TRBJ2-2; 12 positions agree with TRBD2. Trimming took 5 bases from V and 1 from J; bases not matched to a gene: 5. This CDR3 comprises 17 residues. Looked up from germline, CDR1 is SGHVS and CDR2 is FQNEAQ. CDR3 region: CASSTLLAGGNTGELFF. The DNA for the CDR3 is TGTGCCAGCAGCACATTACTAGCGGGGGGGAACACCGGGGAGCTGTTTTTT.

The V call is TRBV9, the J call TRBJ2-5; 8 nucleotides align to TRBD1. The J call may be wrong; the DNA end is better matched by TRBJ2-7. This CDR3 has 14 amino acids. Germline-derived CDR1 and CDR2 are SGDLS and YYNGEE. The CDR3 DNA sequence: TGTGCCAGCAGCGCCCGGGACAGGAGCCACGAGCAGTACTTC. Translating gives CASSARDRSHEQYF.

This CDR3 reads CASSLFHDPAGTLHF. The CDR3 DNA is TGCGCCAGCAGCTTGTTTCACGACCCAGCCGGGACCCTCCACTTT. The V gene is TRBV5-1, the J gene TRBJ1-6; D gene ambiguous. This CDR3 contains 15 residues. Germline-derived CDR1 and CDR2 are SGHRS and YFSETQ. The V and J ends lost 1 base and 14 bases respectively, with 19 bases between them.

J is TRBJ1-2 and V is TRBV7-9, with D possibly matching TRBD1 (6 bases). In germline, CDR1 is SEHNR, CDR2 FQNEAQ (reference sequence). The CDR3 is 17 amino acids. V lost 3 bases and J 5 bases, leaving 22 bases between the germline ends. The DNA for the CDR3 is TGTGCCAGCAGCTTTAGGCAGGGGCTGAGTAGAGAGTATGGCTACACCTTC. This gives the protein CASSFRQGLSREYGYTF. Looking up the rest from reference TRBV7-9 and TRBJ1-2 gives the full variable domain: DTGVSQNPRHKITKRGQNVTFRCDPISEHNRLYWYRQTLGQGPEFLTYFQNEAQLEKSRLLSDRFSAERPKGSFSTLEIQRTEQGDSAMYLCASSFRQGLSREYGYTFGSGTRLTVV.

The genes are TRBV14 and TRBJ2-2; D unresolved. CDR1 and CDR2 (germline): SGHDN, FVKESK. V was shortened by 0 bases and J by 8 bases, with 7 bases between the two germline ends. CDR3 length: 13 amino acids. The CDR3 region is CASSQDQAGELFF. In DNA, the CDR3 is TGTGCCAGCAGCCAAGATCAGGCGGGGGAGCTGTTTTTT. The full variable domain, with the rest looked up from reference TRBV14 and TRBJ2-2, is EAGVTQFPSHSVIEKGQTVTLRCDPISGHDNLYWYRRVMGKEIKFLLHFVKESKQDESGMPNNRFLAERTGGTYSTLKVQPAELEDSGVYFCASSQDQAGELFFGEGSRLTVL.

The CDR3 spells CASSLSGWAENQPQHF. DNA of the CDR3: TGTGCCAGCAGTTTATCAGGTTGGGCAGAGAATCAGCCCCAGCATTTT. V usage is TRBV27 and J usage is TRBJ1-5; D ambiguous. CDR1 MNHEY and CDR2 SMNVEV come from the germline V gene (reference sequence). This CDR3 has 16 amino acids. Trimming took 0 bases from V and 4 from J, leaving 13 bases between them.

Only a few counts were recorded for this clone. Here the CDR3 reads CASSPGIGGAYEQYF. DNA for the CDR3: TGTGCCAGCAGCCCTGGGATCGGGGGGGCTTACGAGCAGTACTTC. This chain connects TRBV7-9 to TRBJ2-7, with 8 positions matching TRBD2. The V gene end was trimmed by 5 bases and the J gene end by 4 bases; junction bases not matched to a gene: 10. The CDR3 runs 15 residues. Germline V lookup: CDR1 SEHNR, CDR2 FQNEAQ (reference sequence).

V is TRBV5-4 and J is TRBJ1-6, with TRBD1 as a possible D gene (5 bases). The V and J ends lost 0 bases and 10 bases respectively, with 14 bases between them. The CDR3 consists of 15 residues. Germline CDR1 reads SGHNT; CDR2 reads YYREEE (reference sequence). DNA of the CDR3: TGTGCCAGCAGCTTGGCGCTGGGAGGGGAATCACCCCTCCACTTT. Protein: CASSLALGGESPLHF.

The chain uses TRBV4-2 and TRBJ2-2; tentative D call: TRBD1 (6 bases). CDR3 length equals 16 residues. V was trimmed by 3 bases and J by 2 bases, leaving 13 bases between them. In germline, CDR1 is LGHNA, CDR2 YNFKEQ. The CDR3 region is CASSQPWTDNTGELFF. The CDR3 nucleotides are TGTGCCAGCAGCCAGCCCTGGACAGACAACACCGGGGAGCTGTTTTTT.